The rows below give T cell receptor beta chains drawn from one sample of a study of cytomegalovirus exposure and HLA in healthy donors. TCRdb's table, derived via immunoSEQ multiplex PCR, lists solely in-frame clones and lacks some. The sample contains roughly 170,000 clones, over 80% of which appear only once. The sequenced material came from PBMCs. All receptors derive from a man in his forties or fifties in good health and CMV-seronegative. Each CDR3 is given with its conserved first and last residue. A D gene is named only where the DNA matches it firmly. Where a row states a size, it is once, few, many or the class of an expanded clone; other rows omit it.

v_call: TRBV7-8; d_call: TRBD1; clone_size: -; j_call: TRBJ1-5; cdr3_aa: CASSGGQGASQPQHF; cdr3_nt: TGTGCCAGCAGCGGAGGACAGGGGGCGAGTCAGCCCCAGCATTTT
v_call: TRBV5-1; d_call: TRBD2; clone_size: once; j_call: TRBJ2-5; cdr3_aa: CASGPGGAQETQYF; cdr3_nt: TGCGCCAGCGGCCCCGGGGGGGCACAAGAGACCCAGTACTTC
v_call: TRBV7-8; d_call: -; clone_size: -; j_call: TRBJ1-5; cdr3_aa: CASSSTERSYSNQPQHF; cdr3_nt: TGTGCCAGCAGCTCTACTGAGCGGTCTTATAGCAATCAGCCCCAGCATTTT
v_call: TRBV18; d_call: TRBD1; clone_size: -; j_call: TRBJ1-4; cdr3_aa: CASSSRTGGATNEKLFF; cdr3_nt: TGTGCCAGCTCATCGCGGACAGGAGGTGCAACTAATGAAAAACTGTTTTTT
v_call: TRBV18; d_call: TRBD1; clone_size: few; j_call: TRBJ1-1; cdr3_aa: CASSRDRVNTEAFF; cdr3_nt: TGTGCCAGCTCACGGGACAGGGTGAACACTGAAGCTTTCTTT
v_call: TRBV7-9; d_call: TRBD2; clone_size: -; j_call: TRBJ2-7; cdr3_aa: CASSLGLAGGYEQYF; cdr3_nt: TGTGCCAGCAGCTTAGGGCTAGCGGGAGGCTACGAGCAGTACTTC
v_call: TRBV27; d_call: TRBD2; clone_size: -; j_call: TRBJ2-7; cdr3_aa: CASSWRTSGNSYEQYF; cdr3_nt: TGTGCCAGCAGTTGGAGGACTAGCGGAAACTCCTACGAGCAGTACTTC
v_call: TRBV7-2; d_call: -; clone_size: -; j_call: TRBJ2-4; cdr3_aa: CASSNEISPVLAKNIQYF; cdr3_nt: TGTGCCAGCAGCAACGAGATTAGCCCGGTTTTAGCCAAAAACATTCAGTACTTC
v_call: TRBV2; d_call: -; clone_size: -; j_call: TRBJ2-2; cdr3_aa: CASRRDGPNTGELFF; cdr3_nt: TGTGCCAGCAGGCGGGACGGACCGAACACCGGGGAGCTGTTTTTT
v_call: TRBV14; d_call: TRBD1; clone_size: once; j_call: TRBJ2-3; cdr3_aa: CASSPRDREIGTQYF; cdr3_nt: TGTGCCAGCAGCCCCCGGGACAGGGAAATCGGTACGCAGTATTTT
v_call: TRBV5-1; d_call: TRBD1; clone_size: -; j_call: TRBJ1-1; cdr3_aa: CASSPGQGGTEAFF; cdr3_nt: TGCGCCAGCAGCCCCGGACAGGGCGGAACTGAAGCTTTCTTT
v_call: TRBV19; d_call: TRBD1; clone_size: -; j_call: TRBJ2-5; cdr3_aa: CASRRDSALQETQYF; cdr3_nt: TGTGCCAGTAGAAGGGACAGCGCCCTCCAAGAGACCCAGTACTTC
v_call: TRBV7-9; d_call: -; clone_size: -; j_call: TRBJ2-2; cdr3_aa: CSSSFQVGVGIQTGELFF; cdr3_nt: TGTTCCAGCAGCTTTCAAGTAGGGGTAGGGATTCAGACCGGGGAGCTGTTTTTT
v_call: TRBV2; d_call: -; clone_size: -; j_call: TRBJ1-1; cdr3_aa: CASSEIRGSFEAFF; cdr3_nt: TGTGCCAGCAGTGAGATCAGAGGGTCCTTCGAAGCTTTCTTT
v_call: TRBV7-9; d_call: -; clone_size: -; j_call: TRBJ1-6; cdr3_aa: CASSWVSGRSSYNSPLHF; cdr3_nt: TGTGCCAGCAGCTGGGTCTCAGGGCGGAGCTCCTATAATTCACCCCTCCACTTT
v_call: TRBV6-5; d_call: TRBD1; clone_size: -; j_call: TRBJ2-3; cdr3_aa: CASSHGTDYTDTQYF; cdr3_nt: TGTGCCAGCAGCCATGGGACAGACTACACAGATACGCAGTATTTT
v_call: TRBV7-6; d_call: TRBD2; clone_size: -; j_call: TRBJ2-7; cdr3_aa: CASSLAVAGGPYEQYF; cdr3_nt: TGTGCCAGCAGCTTAGCGGTAGCGGGGGGCCCCTACGAGCAGTACTTC
v_call: TRBV10-2; d_call: -; clone_size: once; j_call: TRBJ2-7; cdr3_aa: CAGSPLPRISYEQYF; cdr3_nt: TGCGCCGGCAGCCCACTACCGCGGATCTCCTACGAGCAGTACTTC
v_call: TRBV19; d_call: TRBD2; clone_size: once; j_call: TRBJ2-1; cdr3_aa: CASSMGTSSYNEQFF; cdr3_nt: TGTGCCAGTAGTATGGGGACTAGCTCCTACAATGAGCAGTTCTTC
v_call: TRBV5-6; d_call: TRBD1; clone_size: -; j_call: TRBJ2-3; cdr3_aa: CATLELGQGITDTQYF; cdr3_nt: TGTGCCACCCTGGAACTAGGACAGGGAATAACAGATACGCAGTATTTT
v_call: TRBV5-4; d_call: -; clone_size: -; j_call: TRBJ2-6; cdr3_aa: CASSLQGTWGANVLTF; cdr3_nt: TGTGCCAGCAGCCTACAGGGTACCTGGGGGGCCAACGTCCTGACTTTC
v_call: TRBV4-1; d_call: TRBD1; clone_size: -; j_call: TRBJ1-6; cdr3_aa: CASSRDFLGQGVSPLHF; cdr3_nt: TGCGCCAGCAGCCGAGATTTTTTGGGACAGGGGGTTTCACCCCTCCACTTT
v_call: TRBV5-8; d_call: TRBD1; clone_size: -; j_call: TRBJ1-4; cdr3_aa: CATTDRLATNEKLFF; cdr3_nt: TGTGCCACTACGGACAGGCTTGCAACTAATGAAAAACTGTTTTTT
v_call: TRBV15; d_call: -; clone_size: -; j_call: TRBJ2-1; cdr3_aa: CATSKERIAYNEQFF; cdr3_nt: TGTGCCACCAGCAAGGAGCGAATAGCCTACAATGAGCAGTTCTTC
v_call: TRBV10-3; d_call: -; clone_size: -; j_call: TRBJ1-1; cdr3_aa: CAISSGSGTEAFF; cdr3_nt: TGTGCCATCAGCTCAGGGTCGGGCACTGAAGCTTTCTTT
v_call: TRBV7-9; d_call: TRBD2; clone_size: -; j_call: TRBJ2-1; cdr3_aa: CASSPLAGGGNEQFF; cdr3_nt: TGTGCCAGCAGCCCTCTGGCGGGGGGTGGTAATGAGCAGTTCTTC
v_call: TRBV28; d_call: TRBD1; clone_size: -; j_call: TRBJ1-2; cdr3_aa: CASSLLGTGGGSPNYGYTF; cdr3_nt: TGTGCCAGCAGTTTACTTGGGACAGGGGGCGGGTCACCTAACTATGGCTACACCTTC
v_call: TRBV7-2; d_call: TRBD1; clone_size: -; j_call: TRBJ2-6; cdr3_aa: CASSLVPGGTGANVLTF; cdr3_nt: TGTGCCAGCAGCTTAGTGCCAGGGGGAACTGGGGCCAACGTCCTGACTTTC
v_call: TRBV19; d_call: TRBD2; clone_size: -; j_call: TRBJ2-2; cdr3_aa: CASTPSGRANTGELFF; cdr3_nt: TGTGCCAGTACTCCTAGCGGAAGGGCGAACACCGGGGAGCTGTTTTTT
v_call: TRBV28; d_call: -; clone_size: -; j_call: TRBJ2-6; cdr3_aa: CASSLLGRSGANVLTF; cdr3_nt: TGTGCCAGCAGTTTATTGGGGCGCTCTGGGGCCAACGTCCTGACTTTC
v_call: TRBV5-1; d_call: TRBD1; clone_size: -; j_call: TRBJ1-3; cdr3_aa: CASSLAGTGFGNTIYF; cdr3_nt: TGCGCCAGCAGCTTGGCCGGGACAGGGTTTGGAAACACCATATATTTT
v_call: TRBV6-5; d_call: TRBD1; clone_size: -; j_call: TRBJ1-2; cdr3_aa: CASSPTGGNGYTF; cdr3_nt: TGTGCCAGCAGTCCTACAGGGGGCAATGGCTACACCTTC
v_call: TRBV2; d_call: TRBD2; clone_size: -; j_call: TRBJ2-2; cdr3_aa: CASSTSGSKDTGELFF; cdr3_nt: TGTGCCAGCAGCACTAGCGGGAGTAAGGACACCGGGGAGCTGTTTTTT
v_call: TRBV19; d_call: -; clone_size: -; j_call: TRBJ2-5; cdr3_aa: CASSSQRTPTEAQYF; cdr3_nt: TGTGCCAGTAGTAGTCAGCGGACCCCAACGGAGGCCCAGTACTTC
v_call: TRBV7-9; d_call: -; clone_size: -; j_call: TRBJ2-7; cdr3_aa: CASSLRQGILAYEQYF; cdr3_nt: TGTGCCAGCAGCTTACGGCAGGGTATTTTAGCCTACGAGCAGTACTTC
v_call: TRBV4-2; d_call: TRBD1; clone_size: -; j_call: TRBJ2-3; cdr3_aa: CASSQGQGLAADTQYF; cdr3_nt: TGTGCCAGCAGCCAGGGACAGGGGTTGGCCGCAGATACGCAGTATTTT
v_call: TRBV7-9; d_call: TRBD1; clone_size: -; j_call: TRBJ1-4; cdr3_aa: CASSLRTGGNEKLFF; cdr3_nt: TGTGCCAGCAGCCTCAGGACAGGGGGTAATGAAAAACTGTTTTTT
v_call: TRBV5-1; d_call: -; clone_size: once; j_call: TRBJ2-7; cdr3_aa: CASSLDTGPYEQYF; cdr3_nt: TGCGCCAGCAGCTTGGACACTGGGCCCTACGAGCAGTACTTC
v_call: TRBV5-4; d_call: -; clone_size: -; j_call: TRBJ2-1; cdr3_aa: CASSLYARRWEQFF; cdr3_nt: TGTGCCAGCAGCTTGTATGCCCGGCGGTGGGAGCAGTTCTTC
v_call: TRBV7-2; d_call: -; clone_size: -; j_call: TRBJ2-2; cdr3_aa: CASSPAGELFF; cdr3_nt: TGTGCCAGCAGTCCCGCCGGGGAGCTGTTTTTT
v_call: TRBV4-1; d_call: -; clone_size: -; j_call: TRBJ1-1; cdr3_aa: CASSQDRGSVAFF; cdr3_nt: TGCGCCAGCAGCCAAGATCGGGGGTCAGTAGCTTTCTTT
v_call: TRBV19; d_call: -; clone_size: -; j_call: TRBJ2-7; cdr3_aa: CASSIGHGSSYEQYF; cdr3_nt: TGTGCCAGTAGTATTGGACACGGCAGCTCCTACGAGCAGTACTTC
v_call: TRBV7-9; d_call: -; clone_size: -; j_call: TRBJ1-2; cdr3_aa: CSSSFSDSLDTF; cdr3_nt: TGTTCCAGCAGCTTCTCGGACAGTCTCGACACCTTC
v_call: TRBV7-2; d_call: -; clone_size: -; j_call: TRBJ1-1; cdr3_aa: CASSLQGTTEAFF; cdr3_nt: TGTGCCAGCAGCTTACAGGGTACCACTGAAGCTTTCTTT
v_call: TRBV7-2; d_call: TRBD2; clone_size: -; j_call: TRBJ2-1; cdr3_aa: CASSSAPSGRAKDEQFF; cdr3_nt: TGTGCCAGCAGCTCAGCCCCTAGCGGGAGGGCCAAGGATGAGCAGTTCTTC
v_call: TRBV7-2; d_call: -; clone_size: -; j_call: TRBJ1-1; cdr3_aa: CASTPPGSNTEAFF; cdr3_nt: TGTGCCAGCACCCCGCCGGGTTCGAACACTGAAGCTTTCTTT
v_call: TRBV7-6; d_call: -; clone_size: -; j_call: TRBJ1-1; cdr3_aa: CASSLGAGTNTEAFF; cdr3_nt: TGTGCCAGCAGCTTAGGGGCAGGGACAAACACTGAAGCTTTCTTT
v_call: TRBV6-1; d_call: -; clone_size: -; j_call: TRBJ2-4; cdr3_aa: CASSEDGGSWYF; cdr3_nt: TGTGCCAGCAGTGAAGATGGGGGCTCTTGGTACTTC
v_call: TRBV9; d_call: TRBD1; clone_size: -; j_call: TRBJ2-1; cdr3_aa: CASSVGQGNSEQFF; cdr3_nt: TGTGCCAGCAGCGTAGGACAGGGGAACAGTGAGCAGTTCTTC
v_call: TRBV7-8; d_call: -; clone_size: -; j_call: TRBJ2-7; cdr3_aa: CASSLNRMSYEQYF; cdr3_nt: TGTGCCAGCAGCTTAAACAGAATGAGCTACGAGCAGTACTTC
v_call: TRBV19; d_call: TRBD1; clone_size: -; j_call: TRBJ2-5; cdr3_aa: CASSTRQGVVETQYF; cdr3_nt: TGTGCCAGTAGTACCAGACAGGGGGTGGTGGAGACCCAGTACTTC
v_call: TRBV7-2; d_call: TRBD1; clone_size: -; j_call: TRBJ2-2; cdr3_aa: CASIGQGAFGELFF; cdr3_nt: TGTGCCAGCATCGGACAGGGGGCATTCGGGGAGCTGTTTTTT
v_call: TRBV11-2; d_call: -; clone_size: -; j_call: TRBJ2-5; cdr3_aa: CASNALKGRGETQYF; cdr3_nt: TGTGCCAGCAACGCCCTGAAGGGCCGGGGAGAGACCCAGTACTTC
v_call: TRBV18; d_call: TRBD2; clone_size: once; j_call: TRBJ2-5; cdr3_aa: CASSPNLGTRGSGAQETQYF; cdr3_nt: TGTGCCAGCTCACCGAACCTCGGGACTAGAGGAAGTGGGGCCCAAGAGACCCAGTACTTC
v_call: TRBV4-3; d_call: -; clone_size: few; j_call: TRBJ1-3; cdr3_aa: CASSQDLILVGNTIYF; cdr3_nt: TGCGCCAGCAGCCAGGACCTGATACTAGTGGGAAACACCATATATTTT